One T cell receptor (beta chain) is described in this entry. The target antigen is unknown. The sample originates from a study of cytomegalovirus exposure and HLA in healthy donors. The CDR3 totals 14 residues. Germline lookup yields CDR1 SGHRS and CDR2 YFSETQ. V lost 6 bases, J lost 0 bases, and 12 bases lay in between. The study, taken as a whole, reports: Reports credit the classifier with highly specific, highly sensitive diagnosis of cytomegalovirus status. The study flagged about 150 TCR beta chains as cytomegalovirus-associated.

The PCR employed 60 Vbeta primers together with 13 Jbeta primers. The method was immunoSEQ multiplex PCR; TCRdb's version includes in-frame clones alone and lacks a portion of them. The sample lists a few hundred thousand clones; 70% to 90% were seen once. The specimen sequenced was PBMCs. This chain connects TRBV5-1 to TRBJ1-1, with D maybe TRBD1 (6 bases). This sequence originates from a young woman in good health and CMV-seronegative. CDR3 sequence reads: CASNRGGVNTEAFF. The CDR3 DNA follows: TGCGCCAGCAACCGAGGGGGTGTGAACACTGAAGCTTTCTTT.